Each of the 9 T cell receptor beta chains below was sequenced from the same sample in a study of cytomegalovirus exposure and HLA in healthy donors. With 60 Vbeta and 13 Jbeta primers, the PCR was carried out. Sequencing was performed with immunoSEQ multiplex PCR; in TCRdb, only in-frame clones are kept and a portion is missing. The sample has 210,000 or so clones, around 87% seen once; the top ten hold 1% to 1.5%. Input material: PBMCs. The receptor source for this set is a man between 25 and 39 years old in good health and CMV-seronegative.

This chain uses TRBV7-2 with TRBJ2-1; unclear D gene. The CDR3 extends over 12 amino acids. Looked up from germline, CDR1 is SGHTA and CDR2 is FQGNSA. Trimming left V 6 bases short and J 2 bases short, with 5 bases between. CDR3 bases: TGTGCCAGCAGTTCAGCCTACAATGAGCAGTTCTTC. This codes for CASSSAYNEQFF.

The CDR3 sequence is CAWGESRGLQYF. Written as DNA, the CDR3 is TGTGCCTGGGGAGAATCCAGGGGTTTGCAGTACTTC. This rearrangement joins TRBV30 to TRBJ2-7, with D perhaps TRBD1 (6 bases). CDR3 size: 12 residues. Germline CDR1 GTSNPN, CDR2 SVGIG (reference sequence). V lost 5 bases to trimming and J lost 9 bases, with 17 bases between them.

The rearrangement links TRBV19 to TRBJ2-2; 10 nucleotides match TRBD1. Germline lookup yields CDR1 LNHDA and CDR2 SQIVND (reference sequence). V lost 4 bases and J lost 5; bases outside the gene matches: 7. The CDR3 has 16 amino acids. CDR3 in amino acids: CASSNKDRGRTGELFF. DNA of the CDR3: TGTGCCAGTAGTAACAAAGACAGGGGGCGGACCGGGGAGCTGTTTTTT. Full variable domain (missing parts from reference TRBV19 and TRBJ2-2): DGGITQSPKYLFRKEGQNVTLSCEQNLNHDAMYWYRQDPGQGLRLIYYSQIVNDFQKGDIAEGYSVSREKKESFPLTVTSAQKNPTAFYLCASSNKDRGRTGELFFGEGSRLTVL.

J is TRBJ2-5 and V is TRBV5-1, with D unclear. The CDR3 loop spans 15 amino acids. The germline V gene has CDR1 SGHRS and CDR2 YFSETQ. V gave up 4 bases and J gave up 2 bases, with 15 bases separating them. CDR3 amino acids: CASSPQPRRQETQYF. The CDR3 nucleotides read TGCGCCAGCAGCCCACAGCCGCGCAGACAAGAGACCCAGTACTTC.

V usage is TRBV27 and J usage is TRBJ2-7, with 12 bases matching TRBD2. In germline, CDR1 is MNHEY, CDR2 SMNVEV (reference sequence). The CDR3 has 14 residues. Trimming took 6 bases from V and 4 from J; bases not matched to a gene: 4. The CDR3 sequence: CASRASGRAYEQYF. As DNA, the CDR3 is TGTGCCAGCAGGGCTAGCGGGAGGGCGTACGAGCAGTACTTC.

V gene TRBV6-6 combines with J gene TRBJ2-3; 8 bases line up with TRBD1. The germline V gene encodes CDR1 MNHNY and CDR2 SVGAGI (reference sequence). Trimming took 2 bases from V and 5 from J; bases not matched to a gene: 6. There are 15 residues in the CDR3. The CDR3 sequence is CASSYARGQVDTQYF. DNA for the CDR3: TGTGCCAGCAGTTACGCCAGGGGGCAGGTAGATACGCAGTATTTT.

This clone was found a few times. V usage is TRBV5-1 and J usage is TRBJ2-3; TRBD2 is a possible D gene (5 bases). CDR3 length: 13 amino acids. Looked up from germline, CDR1 is SGHRS and CDR2 is YFSETQ. V was pared by 5 bases and J by 6 bases, with 13 bases between. CDR3 amino acids: CASRSGGGDTQYF. The CDR3 DNA reads as TGCGCCAGCAGGTCGGGTGGCGGGGATACGCAGTATTTT.

This clone was recorded once. This chain links TRBV11-2 with TRBJ2-3; a possible D gene is TRBD1 (5 bases). With 3 bases removed from V and 1 base from J, the gap between germline ends came to 11 bases. Germline lookup yields CDR1 SGHAT and CDR2 FQNNGV. The CDR3 is 15 residues long. The CDR3 DNA reads as TGTGCCAGCAGCTTTGCAGGGTTTGGCACAGATACGCAGTATTTT. This gives the protein CASSFAGFGTDTQYF. The full variable domain, completed using reference TRBV11-2 and TRBJ2-3, is EAGVAQSPRYKIIEKRQSVAFWCNPISGHATLYWYQQILGQGPKLLIQFQNNGVVDDSQLPKDRFSAERLKGVDSTLKIQPAKLEDSAVYLCASSFAGFGTDTQYFGPGTRLTVL.

This clone has only a few counts. V gene TRBV29-1 combines with J gene TRBJ1-2; D is possibly TRBD1 (5 bases). Deletions cut 0 bases from V and 2 bases from J, with 16 bases between. Germline CDR1 is SQVTM and CDR2 is ANQGSEA. The CDR3 has 16 amino acids. CDR3 sequence (DNA): TGCAGCGTTGAAGACAGGGCCGGATTCTCAAACTATGGCTACACCTTC. It codes for CSVEDRAGFSNYGYTF.